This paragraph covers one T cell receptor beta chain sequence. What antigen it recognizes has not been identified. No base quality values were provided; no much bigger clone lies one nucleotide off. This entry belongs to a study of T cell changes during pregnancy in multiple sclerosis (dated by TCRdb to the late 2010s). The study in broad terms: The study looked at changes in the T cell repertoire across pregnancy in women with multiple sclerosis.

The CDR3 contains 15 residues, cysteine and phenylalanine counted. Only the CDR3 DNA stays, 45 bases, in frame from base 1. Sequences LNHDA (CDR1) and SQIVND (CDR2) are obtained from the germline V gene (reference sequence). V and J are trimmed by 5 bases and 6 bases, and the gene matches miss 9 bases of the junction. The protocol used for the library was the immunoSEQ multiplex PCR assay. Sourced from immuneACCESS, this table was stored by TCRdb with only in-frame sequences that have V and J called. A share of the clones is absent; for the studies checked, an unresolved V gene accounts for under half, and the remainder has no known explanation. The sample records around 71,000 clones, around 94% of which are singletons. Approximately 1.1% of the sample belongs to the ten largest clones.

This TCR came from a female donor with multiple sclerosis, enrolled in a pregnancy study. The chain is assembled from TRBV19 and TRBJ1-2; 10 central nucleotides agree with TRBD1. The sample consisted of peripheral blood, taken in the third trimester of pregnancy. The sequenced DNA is TGTGCCAGTAGTCTTAATCCCGGGACAGGGGATGGCTACACCTTC. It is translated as CASSLNPGTGDGYTF.